The 32 T cell receptor beta chains presented below share a single source sample, sequenced in a study of blood T cell repertoires in COVID-19. The assay was immunoSEQ multiplex PCR, and TCRdb's table has in-frame clones only and misses some. The sample lists under 250,000 clones, approximately 91% occurring once. Sequencing was carried out using peripheral blood. These receptors all come from a woman in her sixties with acute or convalescent COVID-19.

This rearrangement joins TRBV18 to TRBJ2-2; D is possibly TRBD1 (5 bases). Trimming removed 2 bases from V and 4 bases from J, with 14 bases in between. This CDR3 spans 16 amino acids. Germline CDR1 is KGHSH and CDR2 is LQKENI. The CDR3 region has the DNA TGTGCCAGCTCACCATCAGGGCCCCCGGGCACCGGGGAGCTGTTTTTT. It specifies CASSPSGPPGTGELFF.

V usage is TRBV7-2 and J usage is TRBJ1-3; D is uncertain. V lost 3 bases and J lost 0, with 6 bases in between. Looked up from germline, CDR1 is SGHTA and CDR2 is FQGNSA. CDR3 length equals 14 residues. The CDR3 loop is CASSLALSGNTIYF. For the CDR3, the DNA is TGTGCCAGCAGCTTGGCTCTCTCTGGAAACACCATATATTTT. Full variable domain (remainder filled in from reference TRBV7-2 and TRBJ1-3): GAGVSQSPSNKVTEKGKDVELRCDPISGHTALYWYRQSLGQGLEFLIYFQGNSAPDKSGLPSDRFSAERTGGSVSTLTIQRTQQEDSAVYLCASSLALSGNTIYFGEGSWLTVV.

The rearrangement uses TRBV7-7 and TRBJ2-1; D is possibly TRBD2 (7 bases). The CDR3 runs to 14 residues. CDR1 and CDR2 from the germline V gene are SSHAT and FNYEAQ (reference sequence). The V end was cut by 10 bases, the J end by 4 bases, with 17 bases between. CDR3 bases: TGTGCCATTTCGGCGGGGGCTAATTACAATGAGCAGTTCTTC. Its protein product is CAISAGANYNEQFF.

The V gene is TRBV3-1 (or the pseudogene TRBV3-2), the J gene TRBJ2-2; 7 bases line up with TRBD1. V lost 3 bases, J lost 2 bases, and 6 bases stayed unmatched. Germline V gene sequence: CDR1 LGHDT, CDR2 YNNKEL (reference sequence). The CDR3 is 16 amino acids. CDR3 sequence (DNA): TGTGCCAGCAGCCAGCCAGGGACAGATAACACCGGGGAGCTGTTTTTT. This translates into CASSQPGTDNTGELFF.

The chain uses TRBV12-3 or TRBV12-4 and TRBJ1-1, with 7 bases that match TRBD1. This CDR3 contains 12 residues. V shed 5 bases, J shed 6 bases, and the junction held 3 bases outside the gene matches. CDR3 residues: CASSIRGPEAFF. CDR3 in DNA: TGTGCCAGCAGTATAAGGGGGCCTGAAGCTTTCTTT.

The gene calls are TRBV19 and TRBJ2-7, with 9 bases lining up with TRBD1. This CDR3 is 16 amino acids long. With V trimmed by 5 bases and J by 2 bases, 10 bases remained unmatched. Per the germline V gene, CDR1 is LNHDA and CDR2 is SQIVND (reference sequence). As DNA, the CDR3 is TGTGCCAGTAGTGGACCGGGACAGGGATCTACCTACGAGCAGTACTTC. It specifies CASSGPGQGSTYEQYF.

The rearrangement uses TRBV19 and TRBJ2-3; 9 nucleotides agree with TRBD1. After removal of 6 bases from V and 1 base from J, the junction contained 5 bases not matched to a gene. The CDR3 has 15 residues. Germline assignment: CDR1 LNHDA and CDR2 SQIVND (reference sequence). As DNA, the CDR3 is TGTGCCAGTAGGGACAGGGGCGAAGGCACAGATACGCAGTATTTT. Amino acid sequence: CASRDRGEGTDTQYF.

This chain connects TRBV5-6 to TRBJ2-7; perhaps TRBD2 as D (5 bases). Germline CDR1 and CDR2: SGHDT and YYEEEE. V shed 4 bases and J shed 4 bases, with 18 bases lying between them. CDR3 size: 15 residues. The CDR3 here is CASSPPGSLVYEQYF. The CDR3 nucleotides read TGTGCCAGCAGCCCCCCGGGGTCGCTGGTTTACGAGCAGTACTTC.

J is TRBJ2-7 and V is TRBV28, with D possibly matching TRBD1 (6 bases). Germline CDR1 is MDHEN and CDR2 is SYDVKM. The CDR3 is 14 amino acids. The V end lost 5 bases, the J end lost 6 bases, and 17 bases lay between the germline ends. CDR3 amino acids: CASSTGSRLVEQYF. The CDR3 DNA reads TGTGCCAGCAGTACAGGGTCTCGGCTTGTCGAGCAGTACTTC.

The rearrangement joins TRBV6-6 to TRBJ2-5; D is undetermined. The CDR3 loop spans 14 amino acids. The germline gives CDR1 MNHNY, CDR2 SVGAGI (reference sequence). Trimming shortened V by 7 bases and J by 2 bases, and 14 bases separated the two germline ends. The DNA of the CDR3 is TGTGCCAGCACCAATCTGCGGCAGCAAGAGACCCAGTACTTC. Translated: CASTNLRQQETQYF.

The chain links TRBV18 to TRBJ1-1; D possibly corresponds to TRBD1 (5 bases). This CDR3 is 14 amino acids long. The germline V gene has CDR1 KGHSH and CDR2 LQKENI. The V end was cut by 0 bases, the J end by 6 bases, with 11 bases between. DNA of the CDR3: TGTGCCAGCTCACCACCCCTCAGGGCCTCTGAAGCTTTCTTT. Its translation: CASSPPLRASEAFF.

This chain links TRBV19 with TRBJ1-5, with D possibly matching TRBD1 (6 bases). Germline loops: CDR1 LNHDA, CDR2 SQIVND (reference sequence). The CDR3 runs 14 residues. V dropped 6 bases and J dropped 4 bases, with 13 bases sitting between them. CDR3 bases: TGTGCCAGTAGCCCGACAGGCAGAAATCAGCCCCAGCATTTT. This codes for CASSPTGRNQPQHF.

V is TRBV29-1 and J is TRBJ1-1; TRBD1 agrees at 11 bases. Germline CDR1 is SQVTM and CDR2 is ANQGSEA. J gave up 10 bases and V 7 bases, and 8 bases lay outside the gene matches. The CDR3 consists of 12 residues. CDR3 region: CSAGAGTGGAFF. As DNA, the CDR3 is TGCAGCGCTGGGGCCGGGACAGGGGGAGCTTTCTTT.

Written as DNA, the CDR3 is TGCAGCGTTAAGTCGGTGGTGGACACAAGGAACACTGAAGCTTTCTTT. Amino acids: CSVKSVVDTRNTEAFF. V usage is TRBV29-1 and J usage is TRBJ1-1, with a tentative D call TRBD1 (5 bases). Germline assignment: CDR1 SQVTM and CDR2 ANQGSEA. The CDR3 runs 16 residues. Trimming pared 5 bases from V and 1 base from J, leaving 20 bases between.

To note about this clone: Other DNA sequences in this specimen translate into the identical CDR3. The chain employs TRBV5-1 and TRBJ1-3; weak D call: TRBD1 (6 bases). This CDR3 comprises 14 residues. Germline CDR1 SGHRS, CDR2 YFSETQ. Deletions cut 0 bases from V and 4 bases from J, with 8 bases between. As DNA, the CDR3 is TGCGCCAGCAGCTTGGGTACAGGGGGAAACACCATATATTTT. This translates into CASSLGTGGNTIYF.

In nucleotides, the CDR3 is TGTGCCAGCAGCTTAATAACAGCTAACTATGGCTACACCTTC. It encodes CASSLITANYGYTF. V usage is TRBV7-9 and J usage is TRBJ1-2; no firm D call. Germline V gene data show CDR1 as SEHNR and CDR2 as FQNEAQ (reference sequence). V shed 2 bases and J shed 0 bases, with 7 bases lying between them. The CDR3 extends over 14 amino acids. Combining the CDR3 with reference TRBV7-9 and TRBJ1-2 gives the whole variable domain DTGVSQNPRHKITKRGQNVTFRCDPISEHNRLYWYRQTLGQGPEFLTYFQNEAQLEKSRLLSDRFSAERPKGSFSTLEIQRTEQGDSAMYLCASSLITANYGYTFGSGTRLTVV.

The chain joins TRBV19 to TRBJ2-3; D ambiguous. CDR1 and CDR2 from the germline V gene are LNHDA and SQIVND (reference sequence). V dropped 0 bases and J dropped 0 bases, with 4 bases sitting between them. The CDR3 totals 14 residues. The CDR3 spells CASSIEGSTDTQYF. The CDR3 region has the DNA TGTGCCAGTAGTATAGAGGGCAGCACAGATACGCAGTATTTT.

CDR3 in DNA: TGTGCCAGCAGCCTCTCAGGGACAGGGGTAGTCGGGGAGCTGTTTTTT. It yields the protein CASSLSGTGVVGELFF. This rearrangement joins TRBV7-3 to TRBJ2-2, with TRBD1 matching over 10 bases. V lost 5 bases, J lost 7 bases, and 10 bases stayed unmatched. This CDR3 has 16 amino acids. Germline V gene data show CDR1 as SGHTA and CDR2 as FQGTGA. Using reference TRBV7-3 and TRBJ2-2 for the parts outside the CDR3, the full variable domain is GAGVSQTPSNKVTEKGKYVELRCDPISGHTALYWYRQSLGQGPEFLIYFQGTGAADDSGLPNDRFFAVRPEGSVSTLKIQRTERGDSAVYLCASSLSGTGVVGELFFGEGSRLTVL.

The chain employs TRBV11-3 and TRBJ2-7, with 7 bases aligning to TRBD1. Germline assignment: CDR1 SGHNT and CDR2 YENEEA. This CDR3 region has 13 residues. Losses at the gene ends were 5 bases for V and 0 bases for J; bases not matched to a gene: 1. Here the CDR3 reads CASSRTGSYEQYF. In DNA form, the CDR3 reads TGTGCCAGCAGCAGGACAGGCTCCTACGAGCAGTACTTC.

The V call is TRBV11-2, the J call TRBJ2-1; 8 bases are a match to TRBD2. This CDR3 has 16 amino acids. The ends lost 1 base at V and 4 bases at J; junction bases unmatched: 6. Germline V gene sequence: CDR1 SGHAT, CDR2 FQNNGV. This chain's CDR3 is CASSLAGGPGYNEQFF. The DNA of the CDR3 is TGTGCCAGCAGCTTAGCGGGAGGGCCGGGTTACAATGAGCAGTTCTTC.

The chain links TRBV6-4 to TRBJ1-6, with D maybe TRBD1 (5 bases). CDR3 size: 15 residues. Looked up from germline, CDR1 is MRHNA and CDR2 is SNTAGT. V was pared by 7 bases and J by 5 bases, with 15 bases between. The CDR3 sequence is CASTKPGGDNSPLHF. The CDR3, as DNA: TGTGCCAGCACCAAGCCCGGGGGGGATAATTCACCCCTCCACTTT.

V usage is TRBV7-8 and J usage is TRBJ1-1; D remains unclear. The CDR3 totals 14 residues. V lost 0 bases, J lost 4 bases, and 9 bases lay in between. Germline V gene data show CDR1 as SGHVS and CDR2 as FQNEAQ. The CDR3, as DNA: TGTGCCAGCAGCTTAGCAGAGGGCCTCACTGAAGCTTTCTTT. Its protein is CASSLAEGLTEAFF.

This chain joins TRBV7-2 and TRBJ2-1; 8 bases match TRBD2. V gave up 1 base and J gave up 0 bases; unmatched junction bases: 5. The CDR3 has 17 amino acids. The germline V gene has CDR1 SGHTA and CDR2 FQGNSA. As DNA, the CDR3 is TGTGCCAGCAGCTTAGGAAGCGGGGGTAGCTCCTACAATGAGCAGTTCTTC. Its translation: CASSLGSGGSSYNEQFF.

The chain combines TRBV29-1 with TRBJ2-5; 8 bases match TRBD1. Unmatched junction bases numbered 8, after V lost 8 bases and J lost 0 bases. Germline loops: CDR1 SQVTM, CDR2 ANQGSEA. This CDR3 region has 14 residues. CDR3 nucleotide sequence: TGCAGCACCTCGGACAGGGTCAACCAAGAGACCCAGTACTTC. This translates into CSTSDRVNQETQYF.

This clone was picked up a small number of times. The chain uses TRBV18 and TRBJ1-1; tentative D call: TRBD1 (6 bases). The CDR3 covers 13 residues. The germline V and J ends were trimmed by 4 bases and 7 bases, with 13 bases remaining between them. Germline V CDR1 and CDR2: KGHSH, LQKENI. The CDR3 DNA reads as TGTGCCAGCTCACAGGGACAAGAAAATGAAGCTTTCTTT. Amino acid sequence: CASSQGQENEAFF. The whole variable domain, filled in from reference TRBV18 and TRBJ1-1, reads NAGVMQNPRHLVRRRGQEARLRCSPMKGHSHVYWYRQLPEEGLKFMVYLQKENIIDESGMPKERFSAEFPKEGPSILRIQQVVRGDSAAYFCASSQGQENEAFFGQGTRLTVV.

The CDR3 sequence is CASSSTPQRVDGQPQHF. The DNA of the CDR3 is TGTGCCAGCAGTTCGACTCCCCAACGGGTAGATGGGCAGCCCCAGCATTTT. This chain links TRBV28 with TRBJ1-5; D gene ambiguous. Germline V gene sequence: CDR1 MDHEN, CDR2 SYDVKM. V shed 4 bases and J shed 7 bases, with 23 bases lying between them. CDR3 size: 17 residues.

The V call is TRBV19, the J call TRBJ1-5; the D gene is possibly TRBD1 (6 bases). The CDR3 length is 15 residues. Deletions cut 6 bases from V and 5 bases from J, with 17 bases between. CDR1 is LNHDA and CDR2 is SQIVND in the germline V gene (reference sequence). CDR3 amino acids: CASSSYADSYQPQHF. In DNA form, the CDR3 reads TGTGCCAGTAGCTCCTATGCGGACAGTTATCAGCCCCAGCATTTT.

This chain joins TRBV7-9 and TRBJ2-3, with D perhaps matching TRBD2 (5 bases). The CDR3 has 14 amino acids. V was pared by 0 bases and J by 6 bases, with 10 bases between. Germline loops: CDR1 SEHNR, CDR2 FQNEAQ (reference sequence). The CDR3 DNA reads TGTGCCAGCAGCTTAGCGGGAGCCGTGGATACGCAGTATTTT. It is translated as CASSLAGAVDTQYF.

A remark on this clone: Its ends do not fully match the called genes, so a read error is possible. The chain recombines TRBV28 with TRBJ1-5; D possibly corresponds to TRBD1 (6 bases). This CDR3 is built from 13 residues. The germline CDR1 and CDR2 sequences are MDHEN and SYDVKM. CDR3 nucleotide sequence: TGTGCCAGCCGTTTGGGGGGGCTTCAGCCCCAGCATTTT. Its protein product is CASRLGGLQPQHF.

The gene calls are TRBV12-5 and TRBJ1-1; possible D gene TRBD1, 5 bases. V dropped 2 bases and J dropped 1 base, with 11 bases sitting between them. The CDR3 runs to 15 residues. The germline gives CDR1 LGHNT, CDR2 FRNRAP. CDR3 amino acids: CASGLFTGRNTEAFF. Here the CDR3 DNA reads TGTGCTAGTGGTTTGTTCACAGGACGGAACACTGAAGCTTTCTTT.

The chain couples TRBV28 to TRBJ2-3; D might be TRBD1 (6 bases). This CDR3 comprises 15 residues. The ends were cut back, 6 bases at V and 2 bases at J, with 15 bases in the middle. Germline V CDR1 and CDR2: MDHEN, SYDVKM. The CDR3 here is CASSEDRSATDTQYF. CDR3 nucleotides: TGTGCCAGCAGCGAAGACAGGTCAGCCACAGATACGCAGTATTTT.

The J gene is TRBJ2-7, the V gene TRBV5-4, with 9 bases matching TRBD1. Per germline, CDR1 SGHNT and CDR2 YYREEE (reference sequence). The CDR3 runs to 18 residues. The V segment lost 5 bases and the J segment 4 bases; nucleotides outside the gene matches: 19. CDR3 in DNA: TGTGCCAGCAGTTCCGGGACAGGGTTTGGACGGGCGAAATACGAGCAGTACTTC. It codes for CASSSGTGFGRAKYEQYF.